The clone carrying this T cell receptor (beta chain) showed up many times. Its antigen remains unidentified. Trimming cost V 7 bases and J 6 bases, with 13 bases left between them. The CDR3 is 13 amino acids. Libraries for TCR beta were made by quantitative 5'-RACE with molecular barcodes. TCRdb independently ran MiXCR on the 5' RACE reads; one entry per CDR3 protein. The repertoire holds more than 150,000 distinct CDR3 sequences, over 15% seen once, with around 4.7% in the top ten. The data are from a study of CD8 T cells in ankylosing spondylitis. Points from the study as a whole: A TCR beta motif made of under 10 highly homologous variants seemed typical of ankylosing spondylitis blood. Earlier work had already found some motif variants in reactive arthritis synovial fluid and blood. Matched synovial fluid from ankylosing spondylitis patients was reported to be enriched for disease-linked clones.

Sequenced input: blood, either unsorted or a sorted T cell fraction (not recorded which). The gene calls are TRBV12-3 or TRBV12-4 and TRBJ1-5, with D possibly being TRBD1 (6 bases). The source is a male donor aged 5 to 29 with ankylosing spondylitis or in good health (not recorded which). The DNA of the CDR3 is TGTGCCAGCATTGCGGGGGCAGGTCAGCCCCAGCATTTT. Protein product: CASIAGAGQPQHF.